Shown below are 5 T cell receptor beta chains from a single sample sequenced in a study of blood T cell repertoires in COVID-19. Measured with immunoSEQ multiplex PCR; TCRdb has only the in-frame clones, and not every one. The sample includes 17,000 or so clones, approximately 88% of them seen just once. The sample was peripheral blood. The receptors were gathered from a human donor in a cohort sampled during active COVID-19.

V and J are TRBV20-1 and TRBJ1-1, with D possibly TRBD1 on 5 matching bases. Between the trimmed V and J ends, which lost 3 bases and 1 base, there was a span of 6 bases. The CDR3 covers 12 residues. From germline, CDR1 is DFQATT and CDR2 SNEGSKA (reference sequence). This CDR3 is CSASRGNTEAFF. The CDR3 DNA is TGCAGTGCTAGTAGGGGGAACACTGAAGCTTTCTTT.

CDR3 residues: CASSPDSTEAFF. CDR3 coding DNA: TGTGCCAGTAGTCCAGACTCCACTGAAGCTTTCTTT. The V call is TRBV19, the J call TRBJ1-1; D is unclear. Germline CDR1 and CDR2: LNHDA and SQIVND (reference sequence). This CDR3 is built from 12 residues. The germline V and J ends were trimmed by 5 bases and 4 bases, with 8 bases remaining between them.

The J gene is TRBJ2-1, the V gene TRBV28; 10 bases are shared with TRBD2. Germline V gives CDR1 MDHEN, CDR2 SYDVKM. V gave up 7 bases and J gave up 10 bases; unmatched junction bases: 19. The CDR3 spans 17 residues. The CDR3 sequence: CASTLDSRLAGVREQFF. The DNA for the CDR3 is TGTGCCAGCACCCTGGACAGTCGTCTAGCGGGAGTTAGGGAGCAGTTCTTC. Together with reference TRBV28 and TRBJ2-1, the CDR3 gives the full variable domain: DVKVTQSSRYLVKRTGEKVFLECVQDMDHENMFWYRQDPGLGLRLIYFSYDVKMKEKGDIPEGYSVSREKKERFSLILESASTNQTSMYLCASTLDSRLAGVREQFFGPGTRLTVL.

This clone was picked up a small number of times. The chain joins TRBV28 to TRBJ2-3, with TRBD1 as a possible D gene (5 bases). CDR3 length equals 16 residues. The V gene's germline CDR1 is MDHEN and CDR2 SYDVKM. Trimming stripped 5 bases from V and 4 bases from J, with 19 bases between. The CDR3: CASSPEDTPGADTQYF. The CDR3 nucleotides are TGTGCCAGCAGTCCCGAGGACACCCCGGGCGCAGATACGCAGTATTTT.

This clone is a singleton in its sample. The rearrangement uses TRBV15 and TRBJ2-7; D perhaps matches TRBD1 (6 bases). The CDR3 runs to 15 residues. Germline CDR1 is LNHNV and CDR2 is YYDKDF (reference sequence). The V and J ends lost 5 bases and 7 bases respectively, with 21 bases between them. The CDR3 reads CATSRYQGPTGEQYF. As DNA, the CDR3 is TGTGCCACCAGCCGCTATCAGGGGCCCACGGGTGAGCAGTACTTC.